Described below is a single T cell receptor beta chain sequence and its context. Its antigen is unidentified. These data are taken from a study of OX40 agonist ivuxolimab in advanced cancers. On the study more broadly: Ivuxolimab, an antibody that agonizes OX40 (CD134), was administered to the patients. Checkpoint inhibitors had been given previously to 40% of patients.

General study points: CD8+ T cells were the subset that, on average, had more expanded clones than CD4+. Clonal expansion from baseline to week 6 occurred in both CD4+ and CD8+ T cells.

The repertoire was sequenced with immunoSEQ multiplex PCR; TCRdb's copy has only in-frame clones and lacks some. The repertoire holds 70,000 to 85,000 clones, 88% seen once, with approximately 0.98% in the top ten. Trimming shortened V by 2 bases and J by 8 bases, and 22 bases separated the two germline ends. Germline loops: CDR1 MNHEY, CDR2 SMNVEV (reference sequence). CDR3 length equals 16 residues. The sample consisted of CD4+ or CD8+ T cells sorted from blood, taken in a trial of the OX40 agonist ivuxolimab. The clonotype originates from an adult with an advanced solid tumor such as melanoma, head and neck, liver or kidney cancer. The V call is TRBV27, the J call TRBJ2-7; TRBD2 is a possible D gene (7 bases). The CDR3 region is CASSLALSGGAGQQYF. Here the CDR3 DNA reads TGTGCCAGCAGTTTAGCGTTGTCGGGGGGCGCCGGTCAGCAGTACTTC.